The entry below describes one T cell receptor (beta chain). The CDR3 loop spans 14 amino acids. Germline values: CDR1 SGDLS, CDR2 YYNGEE. Trimming took 3 bases from V and 5 from J; bases not matched to a gene: 3. These data originate in a study of CD8 T cells in Susac syndrome. Reverse transcription of about 0.5 to 1 ug RNA was carried out with random hexamers. TCRdb itself ran the immunoSEQ multiplex PCR reads through MiXCR, one entry per CDR3 protein. This table holds over 100,000 distinct CDR3 sequences, less than 95% found once. The chain uses TRBV9 and TRBJ2-3, with TRBD1 matching 10 bases. Sequences were obtained from CD8+ T cells from PBMCs. The receptor comes from a human donor in good health. DNA of the CDR3: TGTGCCAGCAGCGCCGGACAGGGGGGAGATACGCAGTATTTT. It codes for CASSAGQGGDTQYF.